The T cell receptor (beta chain) under discussion was sequenced for a study of untreated major depressive disorder. In regard to this clone: The junction departs from germline at one end; a sequencing error may be responsible.

Here immunoSEQ multiplex PCR was the method, and the copy in TCRdb shows in-frame clones only, minus some. The sample includes about 20,000 clones, approximately 89% of them seen just once. CDR1 and CDR2 from the germline V gene are SGHVS and FNYEAQ. The CDR3 is 12 residues long. Approximately 31 ml of peripheral blood was collected per donor. About 95% CD4+ purity was typical by flow cytometry. This sequence was found in a woman aged 25 to 39 in good health. The chain couples TRBV7-6 to TRBJ2-7; D is undetermined. Sequenced sample: CD4+ T cells from PBMCs. The CDR3 DNA reads TGTGCCAGCAGTTCCTCGGTAACCGGGTTCGCATTC. Translating gives CASSSSVTGFAF.